This T cell receptor (beta chain) was observed in a study of OX40 agonist ivuxolimab in advanced cancers. For the study at large: Enrolled patients in dose escalation had cancers that were hepatocellular carcinoma, melanoma, renal cell or head and neck cancer. Partial response was recorded in three patients: one hepatocellular carcinoma and two cutaneous melanoma cases.

Whole-study findings and limits: At 0.1 to 3.0 mg/kg and by week 6, clonal expansion occurred in CD4+ and CD8+ blood T cells.

In germline, CDR1 is MNHEY, CDR2 SMNVEV (reference sequence). The length of the CDR3 is 14 residues. V lost 8 bases, J lost 0 bases, and 11 bases lay in between. A note on this clone: Its matching antigen is unknown.

Profiling relied on immunoSEQ multiplex PCR, and the TCRdb table lists in-frame clones only, not all of them. The sample has about 62,000 clones; 75% to 85% are singletons. Sampling of blood occurred at baseline, cycle 4 day 1, and cycle 7 day 1. This specimen was CD4+ or CD8+ T cells sorted from blood, taken in a trial of the OX40 agonist ivuxolimab. This receptor was identified in an adult with an advanced solid tumor such as melanoma, head and neck, liver or kidney cancer. The chain has TRBV27 and TRBJ2-1; no clear D gene. CDR3 DNA sequence: TGTGCCAGCGCCTCGGGTAGCTCCTACAATGAGCAGTTCTTC. Protein sequence: CASASGSSYNEQFF.